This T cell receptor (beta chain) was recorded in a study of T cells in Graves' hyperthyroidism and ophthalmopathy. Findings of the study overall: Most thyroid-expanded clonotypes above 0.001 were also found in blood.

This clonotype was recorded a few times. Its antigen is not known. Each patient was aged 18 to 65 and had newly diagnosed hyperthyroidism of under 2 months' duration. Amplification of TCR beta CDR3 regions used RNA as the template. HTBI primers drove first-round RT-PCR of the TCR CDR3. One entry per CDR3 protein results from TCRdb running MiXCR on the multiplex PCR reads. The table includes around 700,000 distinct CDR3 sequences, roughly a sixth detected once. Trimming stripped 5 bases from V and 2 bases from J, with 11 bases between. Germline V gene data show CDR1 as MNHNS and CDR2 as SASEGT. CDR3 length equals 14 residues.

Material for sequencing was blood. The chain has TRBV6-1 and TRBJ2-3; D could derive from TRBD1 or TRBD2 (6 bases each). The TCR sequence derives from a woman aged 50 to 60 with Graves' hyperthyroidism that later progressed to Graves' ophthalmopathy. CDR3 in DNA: TGTGCCAGCAGTTCGGGGGCCCTCACAGATACGCAGTATTTT. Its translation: CASSSGALTDTQYF.